This is a list of T cell receptor beta chains from one sample in a study of shared clonotypes between healthy human individuals. Produced via immunoSEQ multiplex PCR; TCRdb's table is partial and in-frame only. This sample has 2 million to 2.5 million clones; about 94% occur once, and the top ten carry roughly 1%. Sequencing was performed on naive CD8+ T cells sorted from blood. The receptors originated from a man younger than 35 in good health. Each CDR3 is given with its conserved first and last residue. D genes are given only for firm matches. The size field is filled for only some rows; it gives once, few, many or a size class.

TRBV5-6	.	19	.	TRBJ2-7	TGTGCCAGCAGCACGGCCTTTACGGGGGTGTCGCCTAGCTCCTACGAGCAGTACTTC	CASSTAFTGVSPSSYEQYF
TRBV28	.	14	.	TRBJ2-2	TGTGCCAGCAGTTTAAGGGGGAACACCGGGGAGCTGTTTTTT	CASSLRGNTGELFF
TRBV7-9	.	13	.	TRBJ2-7	TGTGCCAGCAGCTTGGATAGCGGATACGAGCAGTACTTC	CASSLDSGYEQYF
TRBV5-6	.	13	.	TRBJ2-7	TGTGCCAGCAGCTTGGCGGTGGCCAACGAGCAGTACTTC	CASSLAVANEQYF
TRBV29-1	.	14	.	TRBJ1-5	TGCAGCGTTGTGTCCGGGGATAGCAATCAGCCCCAGCATTTT	CSVVSGDSNQPQHF
TRBV11-1	.	14	.	TRBJ1-2	TGTGCCAGCAGCTTAGGTCCGGATAACTATGGCTACACCTTC	CASSLGPDNYGYTF
TRBV27	.	13	.	TRBJ1-2	TGTGCCAGCAGCCCCGATACAGGGCCCGGCTACACCTTC	CASSPDTGPGYTF
TRBV9	.	13	.	TRBJ2-3	TGTGCCAGCAGCTCAACGGGCACAGATACGCAGTATTTT	CASSSTGTDTQYF
TRBV6-5	TRBD1	14	.	TRBJ1-1	TGTGCCAGCAGTTACCACAGGGGGGACACTGAAGCTTTCTTT	CASSYHRGDTEAFF
TRBV9	.	16	.	TRBJ2-3	TGTGCCAGCAGCGTAGATGGGGGCCTCTTCACAGATACGCAGTATTTT	CASSVDGGLFTDTQYF
TRBV4-1	.	13	few	TRBJ1-1	TGCGCCAGCAGCCATCTTTTCGGCACTGAAGCTTTCTTT	CASSHLFGTEAFF
TRBV7-9	.	17	.	TRBJ2-1	TGTGCCAGCAGCTTATTGAGGGGCGGAGCCGTCTACAATGAGCAGTTCTTC	CASSLLRGGAVYNEQFF
TRBV28	.	15	.	TRBJ2-7	TGTGCCAGCAGTTTATTGAGGGACAACTCCTACGAGCAGTACTTC	CASSLLRDNSYEQYF
TRBV30	.	13	.	TRBJ2-3	TGTGCCTGGAGTGCGATGAGCGCGGATACGCAGTATTTT	CAWSAMSADTQYF
TRBV5-4	TRBD2	16	once	TRBJ2-1	TGTGCCAGCAGCTTGGGTACGGGACTAGTTTACAATGAGCAGTTCTTC	CASSLGTGLVYNEQFF
TRBV30	.	13	few	TRBJ1-1	TGTGCCTGGACACTGACAGGCGGGACTGAAGCTTTCTTT	CAWTLTGGTEAFF
TRBV10-2	.	12	.	TRBJ1-1	TGCGCCAGCGGCCTCTTGAACACTGAAGCTTTCTTT	CASGLLNTEAFF
TRBV5-1	.	12	.	TRBJ1-1	TGCGCCAGCAGGGTAGGCCGGGGTGAAGCTTTCTTT	CASRVGRGEAFF
TRBV7-9	.	16	.	TRBJ1-2	TGTGCCAGCAGCTTAGCCACGCGCGACAGCTCCTATGGCTACACCTTC	CASSLATRDSSYGYTF
TRBV7-9	.	11	.	TRBJ2-1	TGTGCCAGCACCCAGGGGAGTGAGCAGTTCTTC	CASTQGSEQFF
TRBV6-1	.	13	once	TRBJ2-3	TGTGCCAGCAGTACCCAGGGGGGAGATACGCAGTATTTT	CASSTQGGDTQYF
TRBV10-3	.	14	.	TRBJ2-3	TGTGCCATCAGTGAGGACTCAAGCACAGATACGCAGTATTTT	CAISEDSSTDTQYF
TRBV27	.	14	.	TRBJ2-5	TGTGCCAGCAGTTTAGCAGGGTTCGGAGAGACCCAGTACTTC	CASSLAGFGETQYF
TRBV2	.	14	.	TRBJ2-7	TGTGCCAGCAGGGCCGGGACCGCGGCCTACGAGCAGTACTTC	CASRAGTAAYEQYF
TRBV6-1	.	18	once	TRBJ2-1	TGTGCCAGCAGTGAAAGCCCCTGGCCAGGAGGGCCCTACAATGAGCAGTTCTTC	CASSESPWPGGPYNEQFF
TRBV7-2	TRBD1	12	.	TRBJ2-3	TGTGCCAGCAGCTCCAGGGGGGATACGCAGTATTTT	CASSSRGDTQYF
TRBV7-3	.	18	.	TRBJ2-1	TGTGCCAGCAGCTTAACGTTAACGCCCCAGCGAGGATACAATGAGCAGTTCTTC	CASSLTLTPQRGYNEQFF
TRBV30	.	11	.	TRBJ1-1	TGTGCCCAAGGGGCAGGGCTTGAAGCTTTCTTT	CAQGAGLEAFF
TRBV30	.	16	.	TRBJ2-4	TGTGCCTGCACAAACAGGGCCCAACTAGCCAAAAACATTCAGTACTTC	CACTNRAQLAKNIQYF
TRBV5-1	.	16	.	TRBJ1-2	TGCGCCAGCAGCTTGGCCGAGTCGGAACGGATCTATGGCTACACCTTC	CASSLAESERIYGYTF
TRBV7-9	TRBD2	15	.	TRBJ2-7	TGTGCCAGCAGCTTAGGGATAGGGAGGGCGTACGAGCAGTACTTC	CASSLGIGRAYEQYF
TRBV7-9	.	15	.	TRBJ1-3	TGTGCCAGCAGCTTAATACCCAGCTCTGGAAACACCATATATTTT	CASSLIPSSGNTIYF
TRBV29-1	TRBD2	15	.	TRBJ2-7	TGCAGCGTCGAAAACCTACCGGGACTAGAGAACGAGCAGTACTTC	CSVENLPGLENEQYF
TRBV18	.	13	.	TRBJ2-1	TGTGCCAGCTCACCATACCCCTACAATGAGCAGTTCTTC	CASSPYPYNEQFF
TRBV7-2	.	16	.	TRBJ1-6	TGTGCCAGCAGCTTAGCGAGAGAGTACTATAATTCACCCCTCCACTTT	CASSLAREYYNSPLHF
TRBV6-5	.	16	.	TRBJ2-7	TGTGCCAGCAGTTACCTCGGGAGACAGGGCGGAGACGAGCAGTACTTC	CASSYLGRQGGDEQYF
TRBV11-2	TRBD2	14	once	TRBJ2-3	TGTGCCAGCAGCCTCGGTGGGGGGGCAGATACGCAGTATTTT	CASSLGGGADTQYF
TRBV4-1	.	15	.	TRBJ1-4	TGCGCCAGCAGCCAAGATGGGGGTACTAATGAAAAACTGTTTTTT	CASSQDGGTNEKLFF
TRBV30	TRBD2	13	.	TRBJ2-1	TGTGCCTGGGATCGCGGGGGAGACAATGAGCAGTTCTTC	CAWDRGGDNEQFF
TRBV5-1	.	13	.	TRBJ2-3	TGCGCCAGCAGCTCACAGGGTTTTGATACGCAGTATTTT	CASSSQGFDTQYF
TRBV4-1	TRBD1	15	.	TRBJ1-2	TGCGCCAGCAGCCAGAGGGACAGCTCTAACTATGGCTACACCTTC	CASSQRDSSNYGYTF
TRBV28	TRBD2	13	.	TRBJ2-7	TGTGCCAGCACCCCCGGGGAGGGTTACGAGCAGTACTTC	CASTPGEGYEQYF
TRBV6-6	.	13	once	TRBJ2-7	TGTGCCAGCAGCGATGGACAGATTTACGAGCAGTACTTC	CASSDGQIYEQYF